The clone carrying this TCR beta chain was counted between two and nine times. Its antigen is undetermined. Produced via immunoSEQ multiplex PCR; TCRdb's table is partial and in-frame only. The repertoire holds around 2,000,000 clones, with about 92% as singletons. The naive CD8 population came from CD45RO-negative cells selected for CCR7, without terminally differentiated effector memory CD45RA+ cells. Caucasian adults living in Nashville, Tennessee, provided all samples. The data were taken from a study of shared clonotypes between healthy human individuals. Regarding the study as a whole: Only blood samples were collected, and tissue repertoires likely differ.

The V gene's germline CDR1 is SQVTM and CDR2 ANQGSEA. This CDR3 region has 11 residues. With 6 bases removed from V and 2 bases from J, the gap between germline ends came to 4 bases. The sample was naive CD8+ T cells from PBMCs. J is TRBJ2-2 and V is TRBV29-1; D is undetermined. This clonotype originated in a man between 18 and 29 years old in good health. Some clones in this sample may be carry-over from other donors' samples. CDR3 amino acids: CSVFNTGELFF. CDR3 DNA: TGCAGCGTATTCAACACCGGGGAGCTGTTTTTT.